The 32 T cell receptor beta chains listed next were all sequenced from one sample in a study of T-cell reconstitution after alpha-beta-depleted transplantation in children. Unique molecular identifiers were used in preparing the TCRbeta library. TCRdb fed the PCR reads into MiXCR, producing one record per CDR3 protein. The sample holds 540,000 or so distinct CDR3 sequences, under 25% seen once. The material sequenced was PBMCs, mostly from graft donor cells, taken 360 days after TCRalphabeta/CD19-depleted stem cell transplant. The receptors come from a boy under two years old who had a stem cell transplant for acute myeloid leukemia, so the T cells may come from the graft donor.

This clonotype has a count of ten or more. The CDR3 nucleotides are TGTGCCATCAGTGAGCGGGAGCGGGGGACAGATACGCAGTATTTT. It yields the protein CAISERERGTDTQYF. The chain has TRBV10-3 and TRBJ2-3; 8 bases agree with TRBD2. The germline CDR1 and CDR2 sequences are ENHRY and SYGVKD. CDR3 length: 15 residues. V lost 2 bases and J lost 3; bases outside the gene matches: 4.

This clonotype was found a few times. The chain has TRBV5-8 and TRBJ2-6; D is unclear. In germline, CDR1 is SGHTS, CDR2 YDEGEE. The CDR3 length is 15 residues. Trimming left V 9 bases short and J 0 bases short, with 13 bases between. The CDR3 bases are TGTGCCATAGCTCAGGATCTCTCTGGGGCCAACGTCCTGACTTTC. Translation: CAIAQDLSGANVLTF.

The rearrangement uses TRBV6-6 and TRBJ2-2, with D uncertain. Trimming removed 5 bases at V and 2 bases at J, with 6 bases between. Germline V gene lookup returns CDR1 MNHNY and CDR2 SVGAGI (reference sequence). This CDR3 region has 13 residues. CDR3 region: CASSNVNTGELFF. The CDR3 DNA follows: TGTGCCAGCAGTAACGTTAACACCGGGGAGCTGTTTTTT.

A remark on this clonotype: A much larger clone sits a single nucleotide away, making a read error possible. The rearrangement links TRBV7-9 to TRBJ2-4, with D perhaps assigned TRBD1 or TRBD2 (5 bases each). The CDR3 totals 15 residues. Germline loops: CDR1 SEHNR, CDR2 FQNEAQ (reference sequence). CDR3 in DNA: TGTGCCAGCCGCTTGCGTTGGGGGTCCAAAAACATTCAGTACTTC. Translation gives CASRLRWGSKNIQYF. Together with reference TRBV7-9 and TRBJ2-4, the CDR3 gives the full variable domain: DTGVSQNPRHKITKRGQNVTFRCDPISEHNRLYWYRQTLGQGPEFLTYFQNEAQLEKSRLLSDRFSAERPKGSFSTLEIQRTEQGDSAMYLCASRLRWGSKNIQYFGAGTRLSVL.

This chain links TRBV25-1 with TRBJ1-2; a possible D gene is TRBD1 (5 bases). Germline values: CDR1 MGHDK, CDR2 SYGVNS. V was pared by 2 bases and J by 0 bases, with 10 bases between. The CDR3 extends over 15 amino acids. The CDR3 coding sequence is TGTGCCAGCAGTGAAGCGACACAGGCTAACTATGGCTACACCTTC. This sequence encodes CASSEATQANYGYTF.

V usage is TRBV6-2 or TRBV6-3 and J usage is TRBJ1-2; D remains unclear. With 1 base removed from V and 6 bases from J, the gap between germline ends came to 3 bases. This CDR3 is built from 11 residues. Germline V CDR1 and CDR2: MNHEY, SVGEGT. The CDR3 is CASSYYDGYTF. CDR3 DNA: TGTGCCAGCAGTTACTATGATGGCTACACCTTC.

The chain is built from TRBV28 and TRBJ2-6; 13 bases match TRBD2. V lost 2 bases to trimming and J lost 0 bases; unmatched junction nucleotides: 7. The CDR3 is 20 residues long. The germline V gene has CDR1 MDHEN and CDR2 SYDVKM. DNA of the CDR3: TGTGCCAGCAGTTTACAACTAGCGGGGGGGCCTATCTCTGGGGCCAACGTCCTGACTTTC. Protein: CASSLQLAGGPISGANVLTF.

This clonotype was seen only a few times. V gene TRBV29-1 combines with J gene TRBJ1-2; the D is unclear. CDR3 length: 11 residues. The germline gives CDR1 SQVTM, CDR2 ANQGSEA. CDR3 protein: CSSRANYGYTF. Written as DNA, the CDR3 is TGCAGTTCGAGGGCCAACTATGGCTACACCTTC.

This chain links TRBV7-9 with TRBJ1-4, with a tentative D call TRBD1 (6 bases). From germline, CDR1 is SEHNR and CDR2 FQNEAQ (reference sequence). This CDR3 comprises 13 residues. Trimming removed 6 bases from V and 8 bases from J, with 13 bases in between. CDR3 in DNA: TGTGCCAGCAGGTGGACAGCGGAAGAAAAACTGTTTTTT. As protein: CASRWTAEEKLFF.

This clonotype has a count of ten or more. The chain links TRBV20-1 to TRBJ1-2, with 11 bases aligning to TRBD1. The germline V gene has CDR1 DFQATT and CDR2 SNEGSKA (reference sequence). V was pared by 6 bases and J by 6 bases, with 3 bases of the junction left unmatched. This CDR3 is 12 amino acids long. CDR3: CSAGQGADGYTF. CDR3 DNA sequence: TGCAGTGCCGGACAGGGGGCGGATGGCTACACCTTC.

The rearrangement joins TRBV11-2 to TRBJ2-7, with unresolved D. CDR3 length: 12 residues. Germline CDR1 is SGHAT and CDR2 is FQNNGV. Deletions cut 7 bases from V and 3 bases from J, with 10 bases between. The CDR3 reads CASIRNLYEQYF. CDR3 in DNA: TGTGCCAGCATTCGGAACCTCTACGAGCAGTACTTC.

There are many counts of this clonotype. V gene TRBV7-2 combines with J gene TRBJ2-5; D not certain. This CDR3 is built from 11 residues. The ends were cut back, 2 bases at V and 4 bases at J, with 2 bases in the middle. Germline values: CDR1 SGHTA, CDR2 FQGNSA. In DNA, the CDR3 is TGTGCCAGCAGCTTAACAGAGACCCAGTACTTC. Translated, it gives CASSLTETQYF. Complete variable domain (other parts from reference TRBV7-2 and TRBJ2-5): GAGVSQSPSNKVTEKGKDVELRCDPISGHTALYWYRQSLGQGLEFLIYFQGNSAPDKSGLPSDRFSAERTGGSVSTLTIQRTQQEDSAVYLCASSLTETQYFGPGTRLLVL.

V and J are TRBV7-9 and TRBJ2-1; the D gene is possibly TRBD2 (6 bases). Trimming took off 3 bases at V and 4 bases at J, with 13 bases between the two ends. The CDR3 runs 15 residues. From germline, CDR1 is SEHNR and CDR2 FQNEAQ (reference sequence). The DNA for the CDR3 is TGTGCCAGCAGCTTCGGGACTTCAATGTACAATGAGCAGTTCTTC. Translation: CASSFGTSMYNEQFF.

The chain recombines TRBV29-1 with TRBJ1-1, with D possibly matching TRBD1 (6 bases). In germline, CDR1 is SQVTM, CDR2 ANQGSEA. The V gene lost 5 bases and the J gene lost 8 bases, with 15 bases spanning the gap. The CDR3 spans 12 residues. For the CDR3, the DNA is TGCAGCGTTCAAGGGTTCAGGGGCGAAGCTTTCTTT. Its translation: CSVQGFRGEAFF.

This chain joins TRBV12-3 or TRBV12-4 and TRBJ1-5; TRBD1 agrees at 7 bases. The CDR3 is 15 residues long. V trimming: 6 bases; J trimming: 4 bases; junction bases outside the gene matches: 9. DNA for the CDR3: TGTGCCAGCAGAGTAGACTGGACAGGAAATCAGCCCCAGCATTTT. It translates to CASRVDWTGNQPQHF.

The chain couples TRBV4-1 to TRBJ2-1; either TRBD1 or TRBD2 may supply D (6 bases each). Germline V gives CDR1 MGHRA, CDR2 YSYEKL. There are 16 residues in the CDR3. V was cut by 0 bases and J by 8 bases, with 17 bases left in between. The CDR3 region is CASSQDRGGGIDEQFF. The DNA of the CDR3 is TGCGCCAGCAGCCAAGATCGTGGGGGCGGGATCGATGAGCAGTTCTTC.

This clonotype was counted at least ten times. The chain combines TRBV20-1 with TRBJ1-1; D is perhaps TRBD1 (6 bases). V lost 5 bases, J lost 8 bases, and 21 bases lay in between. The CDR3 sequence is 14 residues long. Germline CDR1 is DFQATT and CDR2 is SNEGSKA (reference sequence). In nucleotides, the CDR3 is TGCAGTGCTGCAACAGACAGGTCCCTTGAGGAAGCTTTCTTT. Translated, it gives CSAATDRSLEEAFF.

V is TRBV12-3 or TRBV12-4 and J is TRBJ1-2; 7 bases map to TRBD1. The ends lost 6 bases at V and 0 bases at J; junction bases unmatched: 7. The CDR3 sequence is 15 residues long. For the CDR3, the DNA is TGTGCCAGCAGATCCCAGGACAGGCCTAACTATGGCTACACCTTC. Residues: CASRSQDRPNYGYTF.

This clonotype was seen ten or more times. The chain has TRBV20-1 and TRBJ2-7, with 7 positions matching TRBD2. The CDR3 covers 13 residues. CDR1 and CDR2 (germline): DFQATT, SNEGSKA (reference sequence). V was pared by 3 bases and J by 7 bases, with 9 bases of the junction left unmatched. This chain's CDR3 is CSASGGGVREQYV. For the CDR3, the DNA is TGCAGTGCTAGCGGGGGAGGGGTTAGGGAGCAGTACGTC.

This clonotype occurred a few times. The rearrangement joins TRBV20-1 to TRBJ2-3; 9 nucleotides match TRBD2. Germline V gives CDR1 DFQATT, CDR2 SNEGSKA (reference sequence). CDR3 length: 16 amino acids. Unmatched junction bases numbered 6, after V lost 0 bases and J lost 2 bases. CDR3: CSARDGLAGATDTQYF. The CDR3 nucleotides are TGCAGTGCTAGAGATGGGTTAGCGGGGGCCACAGATACGCAGTATTTT.

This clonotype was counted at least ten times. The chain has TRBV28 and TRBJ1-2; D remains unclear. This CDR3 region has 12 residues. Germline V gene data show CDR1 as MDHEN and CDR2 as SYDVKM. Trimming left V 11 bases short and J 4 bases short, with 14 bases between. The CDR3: CASWNLSYGYTF. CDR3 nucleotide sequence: TGTGCCTCCTGGAACCTATCCTATGGCTACACCTTC.

The CDR3 here is CASSHDGQFDEQFF. The CDR3 coding sequence is TGTGCCAGCAGCCATGACGGGCAGTTCGATGAGCAGTTCTTC. This sequence joins TRBV7-8 and TRBJ2-1; no clear D. V was trimmed by 5 bases and J by 8 bases, leaving 16 bases between them. The length of the CDR3 is 14 residues. Germline V gene sequence: CDR1 SGHVS, CDR2 FQNEAQ. The whole variable domain, filled in from reference TRBV7-8 and TRBJ2-1, reads GAGVSQSPRYKVAKRGQDVALRCDPISGHVSLFWYQQALGQGPEFLTYFQNEAQLDKSGLPSDRFFAERPEGSVSTLKIQRTQQEDSAVYLCASSHDGQFDEQFFGPGTRLTVL.

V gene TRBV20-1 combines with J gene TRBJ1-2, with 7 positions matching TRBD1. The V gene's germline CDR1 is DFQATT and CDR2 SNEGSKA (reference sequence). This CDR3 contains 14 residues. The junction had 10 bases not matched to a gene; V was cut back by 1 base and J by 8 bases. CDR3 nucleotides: TGCAGTGCTAGAGCTATCCGGGACAGTGGGGGCTACACCTTC. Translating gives CSARAIRDSGGYTF.

CDR3 nucleotides: TGTGCCAGCAGCTTGGTCAAAGGGGGGGCGAACACTGAAGCTTTCTTT. Protein: CASSLVKGGANTEAFF. This sequence joins TRBV5-6 and TRBJ1-1, with D possibly matching TRBD1 (6 bases). Germline V gene sequence: CDR1 SGHDT, CDR2 YYEEEE. The CDR3 consists of 16 residues. The ends were cut back, 0 bases at V and 1 base at J, with 13 bases in the middle.

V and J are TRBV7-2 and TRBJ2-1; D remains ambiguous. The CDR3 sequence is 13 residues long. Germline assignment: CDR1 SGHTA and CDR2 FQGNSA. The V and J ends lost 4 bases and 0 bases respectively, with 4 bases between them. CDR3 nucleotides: TGTGCCAGCAGCTACTTCTCCTACAATGAGCAGTTCTTC. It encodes CASSYFSYNEQFF. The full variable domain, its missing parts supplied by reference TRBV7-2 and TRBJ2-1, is GAGVSQSPSNKVTEKGKDVELRCDPISGHTALYWYRQSLGQGLEFLIYFQGNSAPDKSGLPSDRFSAERTGGSVSTLTIQRTQQEDSAVYLCASSYFSYNEQFFGPGTRLTVL.

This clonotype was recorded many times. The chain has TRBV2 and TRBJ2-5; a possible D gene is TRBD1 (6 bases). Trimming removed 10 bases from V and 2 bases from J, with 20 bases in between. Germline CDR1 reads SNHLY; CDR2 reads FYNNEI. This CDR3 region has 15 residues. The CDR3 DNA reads TGTGCCACCGGACAAGGACAGAACCATCAAGAGACCCAGTACTTC. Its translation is CATGQGQNHQETQYF.

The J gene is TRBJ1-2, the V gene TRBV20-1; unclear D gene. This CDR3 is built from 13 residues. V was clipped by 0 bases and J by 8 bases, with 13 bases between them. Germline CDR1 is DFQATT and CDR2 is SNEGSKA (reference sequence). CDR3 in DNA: TGCAGTGCTAGAGATACCGGTTCCGTGGGCTACACCTTC. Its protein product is CSARDTGSVGYTF.

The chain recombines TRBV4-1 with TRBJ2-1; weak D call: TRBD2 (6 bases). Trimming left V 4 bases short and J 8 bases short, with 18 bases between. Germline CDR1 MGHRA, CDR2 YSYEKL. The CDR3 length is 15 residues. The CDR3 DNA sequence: TGCGCCAGCAGCCCAGCGCCGGGAGTCAGGGATGAGCAGTTCTTC. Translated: CASSPAPGVRDEQFF.

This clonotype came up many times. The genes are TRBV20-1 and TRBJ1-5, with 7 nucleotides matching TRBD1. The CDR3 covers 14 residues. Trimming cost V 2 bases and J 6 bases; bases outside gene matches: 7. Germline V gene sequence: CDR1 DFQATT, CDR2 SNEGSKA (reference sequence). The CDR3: CSARKGQAGQPQHF. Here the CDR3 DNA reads TGCAGTGCTAGAAAAGGACAGGCCGGTCAGCCCCAGCATTTT.

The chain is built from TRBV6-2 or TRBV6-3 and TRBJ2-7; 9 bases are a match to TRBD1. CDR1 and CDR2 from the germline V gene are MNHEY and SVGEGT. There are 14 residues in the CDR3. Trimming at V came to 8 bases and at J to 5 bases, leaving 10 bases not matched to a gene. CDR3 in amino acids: CASRDLQGANEQYF. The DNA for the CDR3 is TGTGCCAGCCGTGACTTACAGGGGGCAAACGAGCAGTACTTC.

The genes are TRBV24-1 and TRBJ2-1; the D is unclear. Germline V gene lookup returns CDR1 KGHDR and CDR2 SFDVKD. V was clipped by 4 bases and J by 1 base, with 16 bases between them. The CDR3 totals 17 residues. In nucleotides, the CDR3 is TGTGCCACCAGTGACGGCGCTCCCAAGAGGTCCTACAATGAGCAGTTCTTC. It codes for CATSDGAPKRSYNEQFF.

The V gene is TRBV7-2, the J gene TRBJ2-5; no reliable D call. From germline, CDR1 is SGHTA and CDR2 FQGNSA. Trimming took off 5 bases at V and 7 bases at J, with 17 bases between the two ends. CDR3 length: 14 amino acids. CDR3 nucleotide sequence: TGTGCCAGCAGCCCCTCGTCGGGCCTGGGGACCCAGTACTTC. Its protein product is CASSPSSGLGTQYF.